The sample holds many counts of the clone carrying this T cell receptor (beta chain). Its target is unknown. The use of genomic DNA as template underpinned the TCR beta VDJ and CDR3 profiling. TCRdb re-derived calls from the reads in MiXCR, one entry per CDR3 protein. The table records about 210,000 distinct CDR3 sequences, roughly 35% of them present only once. The CDR3 sequence is 13 residues long. The V gene lost 6 bases and the J gene lost 8 bases, with 14 bases spanning the gap. This sample was included in a study of CD8+CD57+ T cells in acquired aplastic anemia. For the study at large: The sorted CD4+ and CD8+ cells yielded an average around 3.2 ug of DNA. Study conclusions and caveats: The study identified twenty-nine CD8+ CDR3 sequences shared by patients and controls.

Sequences were obtained from sorted CD4+, CD8+, or CD8+CD57+ T cells (not recorded which) from PBMCs. This receptor was taken from a human donor in good health, serving as a control. The genes are TRBV12-3 or TRBV12-4 and TRBJ1-5; a possible D gene is TRBD1 (5 bases). For the CDR3, the DNA is TGTGCCAGCAGCCGGAGGGGTGAGGAGCCCCAGCATTTT. This gives the protein CASSRRGEEPQHF.